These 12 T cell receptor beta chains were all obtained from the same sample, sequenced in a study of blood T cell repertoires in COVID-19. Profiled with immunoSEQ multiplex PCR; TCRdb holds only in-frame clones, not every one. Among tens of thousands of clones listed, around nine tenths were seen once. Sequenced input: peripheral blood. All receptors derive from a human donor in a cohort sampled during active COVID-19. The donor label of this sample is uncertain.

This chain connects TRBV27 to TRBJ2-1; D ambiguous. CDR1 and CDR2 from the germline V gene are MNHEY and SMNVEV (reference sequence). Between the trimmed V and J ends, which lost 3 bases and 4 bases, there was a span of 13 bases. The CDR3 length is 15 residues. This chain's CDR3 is CASSFVAVQYNEQFF. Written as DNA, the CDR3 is TGTGCCAGCAGTTTCGTGGCGGTACAATACAATGAGCAGTTCTTC.

This CDR3 is CASSSWVQRQYF. CDR3 DNA sequence: TGTGCCAGCAGTTCTTGGGTCCAGCGGCAGTATTTT. This chain joins TRBV12-3 or TRBV12-4 and TRBJ2-3; unclear D gene. The germline V and J ends were trimmed by 4 bases and 11 bases, with 13 bases remaining between them. The CDR3 length is 12 residues.

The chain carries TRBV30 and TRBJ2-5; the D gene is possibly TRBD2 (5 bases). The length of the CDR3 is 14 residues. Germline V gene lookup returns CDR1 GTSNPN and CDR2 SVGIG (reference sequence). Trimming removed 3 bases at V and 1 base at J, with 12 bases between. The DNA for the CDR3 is TGTGCCTGGAGGTTACCCGGGATCCAAGAGACCCAGTACTTC. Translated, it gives CAWRLPGIQETQYF.

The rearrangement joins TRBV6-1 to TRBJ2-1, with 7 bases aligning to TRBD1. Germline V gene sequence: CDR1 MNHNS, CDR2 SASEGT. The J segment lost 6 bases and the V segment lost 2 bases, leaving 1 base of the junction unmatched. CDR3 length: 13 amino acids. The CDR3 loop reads CASSEQGVNEQFF. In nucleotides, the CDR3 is TGTGCCAGCAGTGAACAGGGGGTCAATGAGCAGTTCTTC.

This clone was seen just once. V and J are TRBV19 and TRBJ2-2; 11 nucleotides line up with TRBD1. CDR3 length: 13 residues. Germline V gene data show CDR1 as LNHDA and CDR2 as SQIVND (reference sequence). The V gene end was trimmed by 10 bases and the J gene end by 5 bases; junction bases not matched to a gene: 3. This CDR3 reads CATGQGGTGELFF. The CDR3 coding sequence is TGTGCCACGGGACAGGGGGGTACCGGGGAGCTGTTTTTT.

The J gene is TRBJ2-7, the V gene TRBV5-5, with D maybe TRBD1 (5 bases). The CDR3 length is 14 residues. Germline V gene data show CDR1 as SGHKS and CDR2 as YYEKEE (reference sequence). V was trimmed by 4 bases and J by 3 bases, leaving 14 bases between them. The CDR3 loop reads CASSPTLDSYEQYF. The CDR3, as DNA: TGTGCCAGCAGCCCCACTCTAGACAGCTACGAGCAGTACTTC.

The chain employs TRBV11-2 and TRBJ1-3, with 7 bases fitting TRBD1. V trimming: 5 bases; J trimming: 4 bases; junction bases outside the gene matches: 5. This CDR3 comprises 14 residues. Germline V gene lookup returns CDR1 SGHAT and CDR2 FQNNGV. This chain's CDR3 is CASSPGTAGNTIYF. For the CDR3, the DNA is TGTGCCAGCAGCCCTGGGACAGCGGGAAACACCATATATTTT. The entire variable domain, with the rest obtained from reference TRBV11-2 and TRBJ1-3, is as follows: EAGVAQSPRYKIIEKRQSVAFWCNPISGHATLYWYQQILGQGPKLLIQFQNNGVVDDSQLPKDRFSAERLKGVDSTLKIQPAKLEDSAVYLCASSPGTAGNTIYFGEGSWLTVV.

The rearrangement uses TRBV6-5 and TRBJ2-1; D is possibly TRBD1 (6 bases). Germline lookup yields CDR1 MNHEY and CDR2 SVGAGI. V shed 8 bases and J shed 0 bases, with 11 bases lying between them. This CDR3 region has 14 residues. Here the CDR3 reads CASRKQGSYNEQFF. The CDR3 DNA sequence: TGTGCCAGCCGAAAACAGGGCTCCTACAATGAGCAGTTCTTC.

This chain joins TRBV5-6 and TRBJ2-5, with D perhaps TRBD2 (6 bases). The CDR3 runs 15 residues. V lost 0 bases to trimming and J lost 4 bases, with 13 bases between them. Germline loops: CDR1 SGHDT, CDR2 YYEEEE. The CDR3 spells CASSLVSLGGETQYF. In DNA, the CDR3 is TGTGCCAGCAGCTTGGTGTCGTTGGGGGGAGAGACCCAGTACTTC.

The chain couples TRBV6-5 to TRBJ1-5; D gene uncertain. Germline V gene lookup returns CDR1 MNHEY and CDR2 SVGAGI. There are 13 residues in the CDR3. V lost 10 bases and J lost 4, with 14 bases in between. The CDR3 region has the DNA TGTGCCATTGAGGCAGATCGTAATCAGCCCCAGCATTTT. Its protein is CAIEADRNQPQHF.

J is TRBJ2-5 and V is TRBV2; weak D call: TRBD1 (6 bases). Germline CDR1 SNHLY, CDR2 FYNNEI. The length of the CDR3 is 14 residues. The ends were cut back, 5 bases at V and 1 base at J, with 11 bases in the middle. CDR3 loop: CASSISGAQETQYF. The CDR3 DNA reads TGTGCCAGCAGTATCTCAGGGGCCCAAGAGACCCAGTACTTC.

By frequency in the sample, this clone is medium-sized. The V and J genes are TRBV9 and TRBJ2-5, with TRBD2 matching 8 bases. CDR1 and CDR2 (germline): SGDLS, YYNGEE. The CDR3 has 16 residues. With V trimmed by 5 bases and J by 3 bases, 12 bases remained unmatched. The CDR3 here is CASSEIAGSGEETQYF. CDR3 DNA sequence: TGTGCCAGCAGTGAGATAGCGGGGAGCGGGGAAGAGACCCAGTACTTC.